The rows below give T cell receptor beta chains drawn from one sample of a study of cytomegalovirus exposure and HLA in healthy donors. Assay: immunoSEQ multiplex PCR; the TCRdb copy retains only in-frame clones and omits some. The sample yields 120,000 or so clones, approximately 15% seen once. Sequencing was carried out using PBMCs. The receptors shown here come from a young woman in good health and CMV-seronegative. CDR3s include the opening cysteine and the closing phenylalanine or tryptophan. Each record gives: D gene, clone size, V gene, J gene, CDR3 DNA, CDR3 protein. D genes are given only for firm matches. For some rows the clone size is stated as once, few or many, or as a class when expanded; others skip it.

d_call: TRBD2
clone_size: NA
v_call: TRBV11-2
j_call: TRBJ2-1
cdr3_nt: TGTGCCAGCAGCTACGGCGATCTAGCGGGGGGGACCCGGGAGCAGTTCTTC
cdr3_aa: CASSYGDLAGGTREQFF

d_call: NA
clone_size: NA
v_call: TRBV7-3
j_call: TRBJ2-2
cdr3_nt: TGTGCCAGCAGCCGGACAGTGAACACCGGGGAGCTGTTTTTT
cdr3_aa: CASSRTVNTGELFF

d_call: NA
clone_size: NA
v_call: TRBV9
j_call: TRBJ2-7
cdr3_nt: TGTGCCAGCAGCGTAGGGACGGGAGCCTCCTACGAGCAGTACTTC
cdr3_aa: CASSVGTGASYEQYF

d_call: NA
clone_size: NA
v_call: TRBV28
j_call: TRBJ1-2
cdr3_nt: TGTGCCAGCAGTTTGACAGGCCCCTATGGCTACACCTTC
cdr3_aa: CASSLTGPYGYTF

d_call: NA
clone_size: NA
v_call: TRBV28
j_call: TRBJ2-7
cdr3_nt: TGTGCCAGCAGTAAAATAGGCAGGGGAAGGTACGAGCAGTACTTC
cdr3_aa: CASSKIGRGRYEQYF

d_call: TRBD1
clone_size: few
v_call: TRBV5-1
j_call: TRBJ1-4
cdr3_nt: TGCGCCAGCAGCTTGGAAAAGGGACAGGGAGCGAGACCCATGGAAAAACTGTTTTTT
cdr3_aa: CASSLEKGQGARPMEKLFF

d_call: NA
clone_size: NA
v_call: TRBV4-1
j_call: TRBJ1-1
cdr3_nt: TGCGCCAGCAGCCAAGCCCCGGGGGGATGGGCTGAAGCTTTCTTT
cdr3_aa: CASSQAPGGWAEAFF

d_call: TRBD2
clone_size: NA
v_call: TRBV6-1
j_call: TRBJ2-3
cdr3_nt: TGTGCCAGCAGTGACCTAGCGGGGAGCACAGATACGCAGTATTTT
cdr3_aa: CASSDLAGSTDTQYF

d_call: NA
clone_size: few
v_call: TRBV7-2
j_call: TRBJ2-3
cdr3_nt: TGTGCCAGCAGCTTCCATAGAGGGACAGATACGCAGTATTTT
cdr3_aa: CASSFHRGTDTQYF

d_call: NA
clone_size: few
v_call: TRBV5-1
j_call: TRBJ1-4
cdr3_nt: TGCGCCAGCAGCCCAACAGGGTATGCAACTAATGAAAGACTGTTTTTT
cdr3_aa: CASSPTGYATNERLFF

d_call: TRBD1
clone_size: few
v_call: TRBV9
j_call: TRBJ2-7
cdr3_nt: TGTGCCAGCAGCGTAGGGGACAGGGGTGCCGAGCAGTACTTC
cdr3_aa: CASSVGDRGAEQYF

d_call: TRBD1
clone_size: NA
v_call: TRBV27
j_call: TRBJ1-2
cdr3_nt: TGTGCCAGCAGCGCCGACAGGGAGATTAACTATGGCTACACCTTC
cdr3_aa: CASSADREINYGYTF

d_call: TRBD1
clone_size: NA
v_call: TRBV6-1
j_call: TRBJ2-7
cdr3_nt: TGTGCCAGCAGTCCGACAGGGAATAACGAGCAGTACTTC
cdr3_aa: CASSPTGNNEQYF

d_call: NA
clone_size: few
v_call: TRBV10-3
j_call: TRBJ2-5
cdr3_nt: TGTGCCATCAGGCCAGGGGACCAAGAGACCCAGTACTTC
cdr3_aa: CAIRPGDQETQYF

d_call: NA
clone_size: few
v_call: TRBV28
j_call: TRBJ2-5
cdr3_nt: TGTGCCAGCAGCTGGGGCCCTCGGTGGGCCCAGTACTTC
cdr3_aa: CASSWGPRWAQYF

d_call: TRBD1
clone_size: NA
v_call: TRBV28
j_call: TRBJ2-7
cdr3_nt: TGTGCCAGCAGTTGGACAGGGGGTCACGAGCAGTACTTC
cdr3_aa: CASSWTGGHEQYF

d_call: TRBD2
clone_size: few
v_call: TRBV19
j_call: TRBJ2-1
cdr3_nt: TGTGCCAGTAGTAAGGGACTAGCGGGCGTCAATGAGCAGTTCTTC
cdr3_aa: CASSKGLAGVNEQFF

d_call: TRBD1
clone_size: NA
v_call: TRBV5-6
j_call: TRBJ2-5
cdr3_nt: TGTGCCAGCAGCTTGCGGGACAGCCAGACCCAGTACTTC
cdr3_aa: CASSLRDSQTQYF

d_call: TRBD1
clone_size: NA
v_call: TRBV11-1
j_call: TRBJ2-7
cdr3_nt: TGTGCCAGCAGCTCCCCGGACAGGGGCTACGAGCAGTACTTC
cdr3_aa: CASSSPDRGYEQYF

d_call: NA
clone_size: few
v_call: TRBV2
j_call: TRBJ2-2
cdr3_nt: TGTGCCAGCAGTCCAGGGTTAGCGAACACCGGGGAGCTGTTTTTT
cdr3_aa: CASSPGLANTGELFF

d_call: NA
clone_size: few
v_call: TRBV28
j_call: TRBJ2-1
cdr3_nt: TGTGCCAGCACTATACCCTGGAGGGATGAGCAGTTCTTC
cdr3_aa: CASTIPWRDEQFF

d_call: TRBD1
clone_size: few
v_call: TRBV19
j_call: TRBJ1-5
cdr3_nt: TGTGCCAGTAGTGTCGGGACAGGGCCTAATCAGCCCCAGCATTTT
cdr3_aa: CASSVGTGPNQPQHF

d_call: NA
clone_size: few
v_call: TRBV9
j_call: TRBJ2-7
cdr3_nt: TGTGCCAGCAGCGTAGGAATCCTAGGCCCCTACGAGCAGTACTTC
cdr3_aa: CASSVGILGPYEQYF

d_call: NA
clone_size: few
v_call: TRBV2
j_call: TRBJ1-1
cdr3_nt: TGTGCCAGCAGTGAGACAGTAAACACTGAAGCTTTCTTT
cdr3_aa: CASSETVNTEAFF

d_call: NA
clone_size: few
v_call: TRBV6-5
j_call: TRBJ2-7
cdr3_nt: TGTGCCAGCACTAGGAGGAGGACCAGCTCCTACGAGCAGTACTTC
cdr3_aa: CASTRRRTSSYEQYF

d_call: TRBD1
clone_size: NA
v_call: TRBV6-5
j_call: TRBJ1-1
cdr3_nt: TGTGCCAGCAGTCCCTACAACAGGGGTACTGAAGCTTTCTTT
cdr3_aa: CASSPYNRGTEAFF

d_call: NA
clone_size: few
v_call: TRBV30
j_call: TRBJ2-2
cdr3_nt: TGTGCCTGGAGTGTACAGAATTATGCGAACACCGGGGAGCTGTTTTTT
cdr3_aa: CAWSVQNYANTGELFF

d_call: NA
clone_size: NA
v_call: TRBV6-6
j_call: TRBJ2-3
cdr3_nt: TGTGCCAGCACGTCACTAGATACGCAGTATTTT
cdr3_aa: CASTSLDTQYF

d_call: TRBD2
clone_size: few
v_call: TRBV30
j_call: TRBJ2-5
cdr3_nt: TGTGCCTGGAGGCTAGCGGCGGAAGAGACCCAGTACTTC
cdr3_aa: CAWRLAAEETQYF

d_call: NA
clone_size: NA
v_call: TRBV13
j_call: TRBJ1-1
cdr3_nt: TGTGCCAGCACCACCGGGGGGAACACTGAAGCTTTCTTT
cdr3_aa: CASTTGGNTEAFF

d_call: NA
clone_size: few
v_call: TRBV10-2
j_call: TRBJ1-1
cdr3_nt: TGCGCCAGCAGTGAGAAATCAGGATTGGCTGAAGCTTTCTTT
cdr3_aa: CASSEKSGLAEAFF

d_call: TRBD1
clone_size: few
v_call: TRBV29-1
j_call: TRBJ2-7
cdr3_nt: TGCAGCGTGGGAGGGACAGGGGGCGGATTATCCTACGAGCAGTACTTC
cdr3_aa: CSVGGTGGGLSYEQYF

d_call: NA
clone_size: NA
v_call: TRBV19
j_call: TRBJ1-1
cdr3_nt: TGTGCCAGTAGTATCCTAACTGAAGCTTTCTTT
cdr3_aa: CASSILTEAFF

d_call: NA
clone_size: NA
v_call: TRBV29-1
j_call: TRBJ2-7
cdr3_nt: TGCAGCGTTGTGCGGGTAGAATCCTACGAGCAGTACTTC
cdr3_aa: CSVVRVESYEQYF

d_call: NA
clone_size: few
v_call: TRBV19
j_call: TRBJ1-1
cdr3_nt: TGTGCCAGTAGGAACCCCGGACAAAGGAACACTGAAGCTTTCTTT
cdr3_aa: CASRNPGQRNTEAFF

d_call: TRBD2
clone_size: NA
v_call: TRBV7-3
j_call: TRBJ2-5
cdr3_nt: TGTGCCAGCAGCCGCGGGACTAGCGGGATCCAAGAGACCCAGTACTTC
cdr3_aa: CASSRGTSGIQETQYF

d_call: NA
clone_size: NA
v_call: TRBV30
j_call: TRBJ1-5
cdr3_nt: TGTGCCTGGAGTGCAGACATTAGCAATCAGCCCCAGCATTTT
cdr3_aa: CAWSADISNQPQHF

d_call: NA
clone_size: few
v_call: TRBV7-9
j_call: TRBJ2-5
cdr3_nt: TGTGCCAGCGATGTAGGGGGAATCCAAGAGACCCAGTACTTC
cdr3_aa: CASDVGGIQETQYF

d_call: TRBD2
clone_size: few
v_call: TRBV7-9
j_call: TRBJ2-2
cdr3_nt: TGTGCCAGCAGCCCCCAGCTAGCGGGGGCCCGGGGGACCGGGGAGCTGTTTTTT
cdr3_aa: CASSPQLAGARGTGELFF

d_call: TRBD2
clone_size: NA
v_call: TRBV19
j_call: TRBJ2-1
cdr3_nt: TGTGCCAGTAGTCGTCCCGGGACTAGCCCCAATGAGCAGTTCTTC
cdr3_aa: CASSRPGTSPNEQFF

d_call: NA
clone_size: NA
v_call: TRBV27
j_call: TRBJ1-2
cdr3_nt: TGTGCCAGCAGCCCCCTACGAGGGCCCAACCGAGGAGGCTACACCTTC
cdr3_aa: CASSPLRGPNRGGYTF

d_call: TRBD1
clone_size: few
v_call: TRBV9
j_call: TRBJ1-6
cdr3_nt: TGTGCCAGCAGTCGGAGACAGGGTAATTCACCCCTCCACTTT
cdr3_aa: CASSRRQGNSPLHF

d_call: TRBD1
clone_size: few
v_call: TRBV6-4
j_call: TRBJ1-4
cdr3_nt: TGTGCCAGCAGGCGGGACAGTGCAACTAATGAAAAACTGTTTTTT
cdr3_aa: CASRRDSATNEKLFF

d_call: NA
clone_size: NA
v_call: TRBV28
j_call: TRBJ2-7
cdr3_nt: TGTGCCAGCAGCCACCGGGTCCTCAACGAGCAGTACTTC
cdr3_aa: CASSHRVLNEQYF

d_call: TRBD2
clone_size: NA
v_call: TRBV6-1
j_call: TRBJ2-7
cdr3_nt: TGTGCCAGCAGTGTCATGACTAGCCGTGTCGACGAGCAGTACTTC
cdr3_aa: CASSVMTSRVDEQYF

d_call: NA
clone_size: NA
v_call: TRBV5-1
j_call: TRBJ2-5
cdr3_nt: TGCGCCAGCAGCTTGGCCCCAACAGGGCATCTATTGGAGACCCAGTACTTC
cdr3_aa: CASSLAPTGHLLETQYF

d_call: NA
clone_size: few
v_call: TRBV5-4
j_call: TRBJ2-5
cdr3_nt: TGTGCCAGCAGCCAGTCGGGACACCTTCAAGAGACCCAGTACTTC
cdr3_aa: CASSQSGHLQETQYF

d_call: TRBD1
clone_size: few
v_call: TRBV19
j_call: TRBJ2-7
cdr3_nt: TGTGCCACCGGACAGGGGTCCTCTGAGCAGTACTTC
cdr3_aa: CATGQGSSEQYF

d_call: TRBD1
clone_size: few
v_call: TRBV6-1
j_call: TRBJ1-5
cdr3_nt: TGTGCCAGCAGGGGGGACAGGTCCCCCAATCAGCCCCAGCATTTT
cdr3_aa: CASRGDRSPNQPQHF

d_call: TRBD1
clone_size: NA
v_call: TRBV7-2
j_call: TRBJ2-7
cdr3_nt: TGTGCCAGCAGCGTCACCGGGACAGCAAGCTCCTACGAGCAGTACTTC
cdr3_aa: CASSVTGTASSYEQYF

d_call: NA
clone_size: few
v_call: TRBV5-8
j_call: TRBJ2-7
cdr3_nt: TGTGCCAGCAGCTTGGAACCCTACTACGAGCAGTACTTC
cdr3_aa: CASSLEPYYEQYF

d_call: NA
clone_size: NA
v_call: TRBV15
j_call: TRBJ2-7
cdr3_nt: TGTGCCACCAGCAGAGATTACGACAGGAGCTACGAGCAGTACTTC
cdr3_aa: CATSRDYDRSYEQYF